Following are 12 T cell receptor beta chains from one sample sequenced in a study of blood T cell repertoires in COVID-19. The assay was immunoSEQ multiplex PCR, and TCRdb's table has in-frame clones only and misses some. The sample has some 500,000 clones, roughly 91% seen once; the top ten hold roughly 8%. Sequencing used peripheral blood. Source of these receptors: a woman aged 45 to 65 with COVID-19, enrolled during active disease.

The chain joins TRBV5-7 to TRBJ1-1, with TRBD1 matching over 8 bases. TRBV5-7 is recorded as an ORF, its role being uncertain. V lost 2 bases to trimming and J lost 9 bases; unmatched junction nucleotides: 12. The CDR3 is 15 residues long. The DNA of the CDR3 is TGTGCCAGCAGCTTCTACCGGGACAGGTTTGATAAAGCTTTCTTT. It codes for CASSFYRDRFDKAFF.

The gene calls are TRBV7-3 and TRBJ1-5, with 11 bases that match TRBD1. Germline lookup yields CDR1 SGHTA and CDR2 FQGTGA. V trimming: 6 bases; J trimming: 0 bases; junction bases outside the gene matches: 16. The CDR3 has 20 residues. CDR3 loop: CASSFRPGTGGKISNQPQHF. CDR3 sequence (DNA): TGTGCCAGCAGTTTCCGACCTGGGACAGGGGGTAAAATTAGCAATCAGCCCCAGCATTTT.

The V call is TRBV19, the J call TRBJ1-4, with 8 bases fitting TRBD1. CDR3 length equals 14 residues. J lost 7 bases, V lost 4 bases, and 5 bases had no gene match. CDR1 is LNHDA and CDR2 is SQIVND in the germline V gene (reference sequence). This chain's CDR3 is CASSTGQGIEKLFF. CDR3 sequence (DNA): TGTGCCAGTAGTACCGGACAGGGAATTGAAAAACTGTTTTTT.

The chain uses TRBV5-1 and TRBJ1-3, with a weak D call TRBD1 (6 bases). CDR1 SGHRS and CDR2 YFSETQ come from the germline V gene. This CDR3 region has 14 residues. V lost 4 bases to trimming and J lost 2 bases, with 10 bases between them. The CDR3 protein is CASSVAGAGNTIYF. The CDR3 DNA sequence: TGCGCCAGCAGCGTAGCAGGGGCTGGAAACACCATATATTTT.

This rearrangement joins TRBV10-3 to TRBJ1-2; TRBD1 matches 8 bases. CDR3 length: 14 residues. The junction had 10 bases not matched to a gene; V was cut back by 11 bases and J by 2 bases. Germline V gene sequence: CDR1 ENHRY, CDR2 SYGVKD. The CDR3 nucleotides read TGTGCCGCCCAGGTGGGGACAGGAAACTATGGCTACACCTTC. Its protein is CAAQVGTGNYGYTF.

The CDR3 DNA follows: TGTGCCAGCAGCTTAGCGGGGACAGTCACGCAGTATTTT. It translates to CASSLAGTVTQYF. This chain uses TRBV7-2 with TRBJ2-3, with 7 bases lining up with TRBD1. The V gene end was trimmed by 0 bases and the J gene end by 9 bases; junction bases not matched to a gene: 3. The CDR3 is 13 residues long. Per germline, CDR1 SGHTA and CDR2 FQGNSA.

The chain joins TRBV5-4 to TRBJ1-2; D ambiguous. Trimming pared 3 bases from V and 3 bases from J, leaving 12 bases between. This CDR3 has 14 amino acids. CDR1 and CDR2 from the germline V gene are SGHNT and YYREEE (reference sequence). The CDR3 spells CASSSREKDYGYTF. The CDR3, as DNA: TGTGCCAGCAGCTCAAGGGAGAAGGACTATGGCTACACCTTC.

The genes are TRBV27 and TRBJ2-4; tentatively, D is TRBD2 (5 bases). Deletions cut 6 bases from V and 5 bases from J, with 11 bases between. CDR1 MNHEY and CDR2 SMNVEV come from the germline V gene (reference sequence). There are 13 residues in the CDR3. The CDR3 sequence: CASRPTGENIQYF. Here the CDR3 DNA reads TGTGCCAGCAGACCCACCGGGGAAAACATTCAGTACTTC.

The chain has TRBV10-3 and TRBJ2-1; 10 positions agree with TRBD2. CDR3 length: 16 amino acids. CDR1 and CDR2 (germline): ENHRY, SYGVKD. The V gene end was trimmed by 4 bases and the J gene end by 6 bases; junction bases not matched to a gene: 9. This CDR3 is CAISGTIAGGINEQFF. The CDR3 bases are TGTGCCATCAGTGGGACTATAGCGGGGGGAATCAATGAGCAGTTCTTC.

The genes are TRBV4-1 and TRBJ2-1, with 7 positions matching TRBD1. Germline V gives CDR1 MGHRA, CDR2 YSYEKL. J gave up 4 bases and V 3 bases, and 15 bases lay outside the gene matches. The CDR3 has 18 residues. The CDR3 sequence is CASSHVLKRGRRYNEQFF. CDR3 nucleotide sequence: TGCGCCAGCAGCCACGTGCTAAAGAGGGGGCGAAGGTACAATGAGCAGTTCTTC.

The rearrangement uses TRBV5-8 and TRBJ2-2; 8 nucleotides align to TRBD1. This CDR3 has 15 amino acids. Germline-derived CDR1 and CDR2 are SGHTS and YDEGEE. V lost 2 bases, J lost 0 bases, and 0 bases stayed unmatched. CDR3 sequence (DNA): TGTGCCAGCAGCTTACAGGGGGCGAACACCGGGGAGCTGTTTTTT. Its protein is CASSLQGANTGELFF.

The genes are TRBV4-1 and TRBJ1-1, with D maybe TRBD1 (5 bases). The CDR3 length is 13 residues. CDR1 and CDR2 (germline): MGHRA, YSYEKL. Trimming pared 4 bases from V and 5 bases from J, leaving 11 bases between. CDR3 in amino acids: CASSPGGRTEAFF. CDR3 nucleotide sequence: TGCGCCAGCAGCCCGGGGGGTAGGACTGAAGCTTTCTTT.